This is a list of T cell receptor beta chains from one sample in a study of cytomegalovirus exposure and HLA in healthy donors. The method was immunoSEQ multiplex PCR; TCRdb's version includes in-frame clones alone and lacks a portion of them. The table has 150,000 to 200,000 clones, around nine tenths seen once; the top ten hold roughly 7%. Sequenced: PBMCs. These TCRs come from a man aged 30 to 39 in good health and CMV-seropositive. The CDR3 runs from the conserved cysteine through the conserved F or W. A D gene is named only where the DNA matches it firmly. Rows give clone size only sometimes, using once, few, many, or a class for an expanded clone.

clone size | D gene | J gene | V gene | CDR3 length | CDR3 DNA | CDR3 protein
once | NA | TRBJ1-4 | TRBV4-1 | 12 | TGCGCCAGCAGCCAAGGAGATGAAAAACTGTTTTTT | CASSQGDEKLFF
NA | NA | TRBJ1-1 | TRBV5-6 | 15 | TGTGCCAGCAGCGAACCCCGGGGGAGGAACACTGAAGCTTTCTTT | CASSEPRGRNTEAFF
NA | NA | TRBJ2-7 | TRBV11-3 | 16 | TGTGCCAGCAGCTCCGTTGCGGGACAGAGAACCTACGAGCAGTACTTC | CASSSVAGQRTYEQYF
few | NA | TRBJ2-3 | TRBV29-1 | 12 | TGCAGCGTTGCTGGGTCCACAGATACGCAGTATTTT | CSVAGSTDTQYF
NA | NA | TRBJ2-2 | TRBV28 | 13 | TGTGCCAGCAGTTTCCGTCGGGTCGGGGAGCTGTTTTTT | CASSFRRVGELFF
NA | NA | TRBJ2-7 | TRBV11-2 | 14 | TGTGCCAGCAGCTTAGCCGTAGCGGTCTACGAGCAGTACTTC | CASSLAVAVYEQYF
NA | NA | TRBJ2-7 | TRBV5-6 | 14 | TGTGCCAGCAGCTCCCAGGGATCCTCCTACGAGCAGTACTTC | CASSSQGSSYEQYF
NA | TRBD1 | TRBJ1-4 | TRBV6-5 | 14 | TGTGCCAGCAGCAAAAGACAGGGGCGGGAAAAACTGTTTTTT | CASSKRQGREKLFF
NA | NA | TRBJ2-5 | TRBV7-3 | 14 | TGTGCCAGCAGCTTAAATTCGGGAAGAGAGACCCAGTACTTC | CASSLNSGRETQYF
NA | NA | TRBJ2-3 | TRBV7-2 | 16 | TGTGCCAGCAGCTTAGTGTCCGACAGTAGCACAGATACGCAGTATTTT | CASSLVSDSSTDTQYF
NA | NA | TRBJ1-4 | TRBV15 | 14 | TGTGCCACCAGCAGAGAGTTAACTAATGAAAAACTGTTTTTT | CATSRELTNEKLFF
NA | TRBD1 | TRBJ1-1 | TRBV5-4 | 15 | TGTGCCAGCACCGAGTCAGGGGGGGGAGCCACTGAAGCTTTCTTT | CASTESGGGATEAFF
NA | NA | TRBJ1-5 | TRBV7-9 | 12 | TGTGCCAGCAGCCTAGACAATCAGCCCCAGCATTTT | CASSLDNQPQHF
many | TRBD1 | TRBJ2-7 | TRBV29-1 | 17 | TGCAGCGTGGTAAGGTCCTCGGGACAGGGGACCTCCTACGAGCAGTACTTC | CSVVRSSGQGTSYEQYF
NA | NA | TRBJ1-3 | TRBV6-5 | 12 | TGTGCCAGCAGGGGGTTGGGAAACACCATATATTTT | CASRGLGNTIYF
NA | TRBD1 | TRBJ2-7 | TRBV6-1 | 17 | TGTGCCAGCAGTGCCTCTAGCCACCGACAGGGGAGACACGAGCAGTACTTC | CASSASSHRQGRHEQYF
NA | TRBD2 | TRBJ2-1 | TRBV27 | 15 | TGTGCCAGCAGTCCCTCTAGCGGGAGTGGCAATGAGCAGTTCTTC | CASSPSSGSGNEQFF
NA | NA | TRBJ2-3 | TRBV7-9 | 13 | TGTGCCAGCAGCCGACGGGGCACAGATACGCAGTATTTT | CASSRRGTDTQYF
many | TRBD1 | TRBJ1-3 | TRBV7-2 | 16 | TGTGCCAGCAGCCCAGGACAACAGGGGCTACGAAACACCATATATTTT | CASSPGQQGLRNTIYF
NA | TRBD1 | TRBJ1-5 | TRBV29-1 | 13 | TGCAGCGTTGGGGACAGTAACAATCAGCCCCAGCATTTT | CSVGDSNNQPQHF
NA | NA | TRBJ1-5 | TRBV9 | 15 | TGTGCCAGCAGCGTAGAGAGTTCCGGGAATCAGCCCCAGCATTTT | CASSVESSGNQPQHF
NA | TRBD1 | TRBJ1-5 | TRBV28 | 18 | TGTGCCAGCAGCCACGGGACAGGCCCGTTATATAGCAATCAGCCCCAGCATTTT | CASSHGTGPLYSNQPQHF
NA | NA | TRBJ2-7 | TRBV11-2 | 15 | TGTGCCACCAGCCCTGGCGCCGCCGGCTCCTACGAGCAGTACTTC | CATSPGAAGSYEQYF